The clone carrying this TCR beta chain was counted only a few times. Its antigen is still unknown. TCRbeta library preparation incorporated unique molecular identifiers. Each CDR3 protein is one row after TCRdb ran MiXCR on the PCR reads. The data show about 980,000 distinct CDR3 sequences, around 30% seen once. The record originates from a study of T-cell reconstitution after alpha-beta-depleted transplantation in children. Study conclusions and caveats: It was reported that alpha-beta T cells came from several hundred expanded graft clones (about two months after transplant). Diversity of TCRbeta at day 60 was high in some patients, arising from surviving recipient T cells and thymic progenitors. Hyperexpanded clones declined; after one year, newly produced T cells mostly supplied diversity.

Germline CDR1 reads MGHDK; CDR2 reads SYGVNS. The germline V and J ends were trimmed by 1 base and 3 bases, with 8 bases remaining between them. This CDR3 is 14 amino acids long. The V and J genes are TRBV25-1 and TRBJ2-3; D ambiguous. The specimen comprised PBMCs, mostly from graft donor cells, sampled 360 days after TCRalphabeta/CD19-depleted stem cell transplant. The clonotype was recovered from a boy in the first two years of life who had a stem cell transplant for SCID, so the T cells may come from the graft donor. CDR3 protein: CASSELWPTDTQYF. CDR3 nucleotide sequence: TGTGCCAGCAGTGAATTATGGCCGACAGATACGCAGTATTTT.